This TCR beta chain was profiled in a study of shared clonotypes between healthy human individuals. On the study more broadly: Those who served as donors were a couple of women and three men between the ages of 18 and 49. Notes on the study in general: Naive subsets generally had larger estimated richness than memory subsets. Unshared clonotypes carried lower generation probabilities than those common to all four donors. Among donors, clonotype sharing was expected to be affected by sequencing depth.

The CDR3 covers 15 residues. Germline assignment: CDR1 SEHNR and CDR2 FQNEAQ (reference sequence). V lost 4 bases, J lost 8 bases, and 18 bases lay in between. To note about this clone: Antigen specificity is unknown.

The data were produced by immunoSEQ multiplex PCR, yet TCRdb's version contains in-frame clones alone and is incomplete. The profile covers millions of clones, with 85% to 95% appearing a single time and over 1.5% taken by the ten largest. CD45RO-negative cells were positively selected for CCR7, leaving out terminally differentiated effector memory CD45RA+ cells. The TCR sequence derives from a young man in good health. Some clones in this sample may be carry-over from other donors' samples. V and J are TRBV7-9 and TRBJ2-1; D assignment may be TRBD1 or TRBD2 (5 bases each). Sample: naive CD8+ T cells from PBMCs. The CDR3 loop reads CASSYRDQKGDEQFF. CDR3 in DNA: TGTGCCAGCAGCTACCGGGACCAAAAGGGCGATGAGCAGTTCTTC.